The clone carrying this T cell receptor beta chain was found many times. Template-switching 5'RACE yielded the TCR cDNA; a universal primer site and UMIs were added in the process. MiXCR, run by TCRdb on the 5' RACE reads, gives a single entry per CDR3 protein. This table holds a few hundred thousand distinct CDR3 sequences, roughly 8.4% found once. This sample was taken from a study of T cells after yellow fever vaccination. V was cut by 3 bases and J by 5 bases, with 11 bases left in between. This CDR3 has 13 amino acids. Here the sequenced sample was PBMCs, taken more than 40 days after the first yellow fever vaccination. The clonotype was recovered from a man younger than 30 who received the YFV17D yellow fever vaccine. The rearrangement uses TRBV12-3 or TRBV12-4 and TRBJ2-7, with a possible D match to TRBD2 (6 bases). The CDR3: CASSFLGGNEQYF. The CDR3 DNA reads TGTGCCAGCAGTTTTTTGGGAGGTAACGAGCAGTACTTC.